This T cell receptor (beta chain) originates from a study of control samples from healthy donors and cancer patients. The length of the CDR3 is 16 residues. V was cut by 4 bases and J by 2 bases, with 18 bases left in between. CDR1 and CDR2 from the germline V gene are SGHVS and FQNEAQ. Only in-frame clones appear in the TCRdb table, and some are missing; sequencing was by immunoSEQ multiplex PCR. The sample consists of 53,000 or so clones, about nine tenths of them appearing once. In its sample, this clone was seen a few times. The rearrangement links TRBV7-8 to TRBJ2-7; D is tentatively TRBD1 or TRBD2 (5 bases each). Sequenced sample: PBMCs. This receptor was identified in a man aged 55 to 70 with head and neck cancer. The CDR3, as DNA: TGTGCCAGCAGCTCAAACGCCGGGACGGACGCCTACGAGCAGTACTTC. Amino acids: CASSSNAGTDAYEQYF. Together with reference TRBV7-8 and TRBJ2-7, the CDR3 gives the full variable domain: GAGVSQSPRYKVAKRGQDVALRCDPISGHVSLFWYQQALGQGPEFLTYFQNEAQLDKSGLPSDRFFAERPEGSVSTLKIQRTQQEDSAVYLCASSSNAGTDAYEQYFGPGTRLTVT.